Shown below are 29 T cell receptor beta chains from a single sample sequenced in a study of blood T cell repertoires in COVID-19. The repertoire was sequenced with immunoSEQ multiplex PCR; TCRdb's copy has only in-frame clones and lacks some. The repertoire holds approximately 210,000 clones, with around 88% as singletons. Sequencing was performed on PBMCs or T cells enriched from blood (not recorded which). Receptor source: a woman in her fifties or sixties with acute COVID-19.

This chain uses TRBV5-4 with TRBJ1-1, with 9 bases fitting TRBD1. From germline, CDR1 is SGHNT and CDR2 YYREEE (reference sequence). Trimming took 3 bases from V and 5 from J; bases not matched to a gene: 8. The length of the CDR3 is 15 residues. Written as DNA, the CDR3 is TGTGCCAGCAGCTCTTACAGGACAGGGGTAACTGAAGCTTTCTTT. Protein sequence: CASSSYRTGVTEAFF. The full variable domain, its missing parts supplied by reference TRBV5-4 and TRBJ1-1, is ETGVTQSPTHLIKTRGQQVTLRCSSQSGHNTVSWYQQALGQGPQFIFQYYREEENGRGNFPPRFSGLQFPNYSSELNVNALELDDSALYLCASSSYRTGVTEAFFGQGTRLTVV.

The chain uses TRBV29-1 and TRBJ1-1, with no clear D. The CDR3 runs to 12 residues. Germline V gives CDR1 SQVTM, CDR2 ANQGSEA. V was pared by 2 bases and J by 7 bases, with 11 bases between. DNA for the CDR3: TGCAGCGTTGAACTCCGGGAGTATGAAGCTTTCTTT. Amino acid sequence: CSVELREYEAFF. Together with reference TRBV29-1 and TRBJ1-1, the CDR3 gives the full variable domain: SAVISQKPSRDICQRGTSLTIQCQVDSQVTMMFWYRQQPGQSLTLIATANQGSEATYESGFVIDKFPISRPNLTFSTLTVSNMSPEDSSIYLCSVELREYEAFFGQGTRLTVV.

The gene calls are TRBV27 and TRBJ1-1; D is perhaps TRBD1 (6 bases). The germline V and J ends were trimmed by 0 bases and 4 bases, with 12 bases remaining between them. This CDR3 spans 15 amino acids. Germline loops: CDR1 MNHEY, CDR2 SMNVEV (reference sequence). CDR3 region: CASSLSGRGFTEAFF. In nucleotides, the CDR3 is TGTGCCAGCAGTTTATCGGGCAGGGGTTTCACTGAAGCTTTCTTT.

The chain is built from TRBV28 and TRBJ2-1; weak D call: TRBD2 (5 bases). The CDR3 consists of 12 residues. Germline CDR1 reads MDHEN; CDR2 reads SYDVKM. Trimming took 6 bases from V and 9 from J, leaving 12 bases between them. The CDR3 protein is CASRQQRGEQFF. DNA for the CDR3: TGTGCCAGCAGACAACAACGGGGTGAGCAGTTCTTC.

The rearrangement joins TRBV18 to TRBJ2-3; 11 nucleotides line up with TRBD2. This CDR3 has 14 residues. Per the germline V gene, CDR1 is KGHSH and CDR2 is LQKENI. Trimming removed 10 bases from V and 0 bases from J; junction bases left unmatched: 3. The CDR3 nucleotides read TGTGCCACCAGGACTAGCGGGAGCACAGATACGCAGTATTTT. Its protein is CATRTSGSTDTQYF.

The genes are TRBV25-1 and TRBJ2-7; TRBD2 matches at 7 bases. Germline V gene lookup returns CDR1 MGHDK and CDR2 SYGVNS. The CDR3 spans 13 residues. Trimming cost V 3 bases and J 7 bases; bases outside gene matches: 6. CDR3 bases: TGTGCCAGCAGTGACGTATGGGGGGGTGAGCAGTACTTC. This codes for CASSDVWGGEQYF.

The chain joins TRBV27 to TRBJ1-4; 8 nucleotides align to TRBD1. Germline V gene data show CDR1 as MNHEY and CDR2 as SMNVEV (reference sequence). The J segment lost 8 bases and the V segment lost 5 bases, leaving 7 bases of the junction unmatched. The CDR3 totals 14 residues. CDR3 protein: CASSRDRGQEKLFF. In DNA form, the CDR3 reads TGTGCCAGCAGTCGCGACAGGGGTCAGGAAAAACTGTTTTTT.

The gene calls are TRBV28 and TRBJ2-4, with a tentative D call TRBD1 (5 bases). Per germline, CDR1 MDHEN and CDR2 SYDVKM. The CDR3 has 14 amino acids. The germline V and J ends were trimmed by 7 bases and 1 base, with 11 bases remaining between them. This CDR3 reads CASTPGHAKNIQYF. DNA for the CDR3: TGTGCCAGCACCCCCGGACATGCCAAAAACATTCAGTACTTC.

Written as DNA, the CDR3 is TGTGCCAGCAGTTACGTCCGGGGTCGTTACGAGCAGTACTTC. It is translated as CASSYVRGRYEQYF. The chain combines TRBV6-5 with TRBJ2-7; possible D gene TRBD2, 5 bases. This CDR3 contains 14 residues. The germline V gene has CDR1 MNHEY and CDR2 SVGAGI. V shed 2 bases and J shed 4 bases, with 12 bases lying between them.

A note on this clone: At one of its ends the junction is not consistent with the germline gene, which may arise from a read error. The V gene is TRBV28, the J gene TRBJ2-7; TRBD1 aligns across 8 bases. Germline-derived CDR1 and CDR2 are MDHEN and SYDVKM. This CDR3 region has 16 residues. CDR3 DNA: TGTGCCAGCAGTCTATGGACAGGGCCCGAATCCTACGAGCAGTACTTC. It is translated as CASSLWTGPESYEQYF.

The chain has TRBV12-3 or TRBV12-4 and TRBJ2-5; D ambiguous. Trimming cost V 5 bases and J 4 bases, with 11 bases left between them. CDR3 size: 13 residues. The CDR3 reads CASSPPVIETQYF. CDR3 DNA: TGTGCCAGCAGTCCCCCCGTTATAGAGACCCAGTACTTC.

The chain employs TRBV27 and TRBJ1-3; 8 bases fit TRBD1. The V segment lost 4 bases and the J segment 0 bases; nucleotides outside the gene matches: 5. The CDR3 totals 16 residues. CDR1 is MNHEY, CDR2 SMNVEV, per germline (reference sequence). The CDR3 coding sequence is TGTGCCAGCAGTTCCGGGACAGGTTTCTCTGGAAACACCATATATTTT. Its protein is CASSSGTGFSGNTIYF.

The V and J genes are TRBV18 and TRBJ2-2, with D perhaps TRBD2 (6 bases). Trimming stripped 0 bases from V and 4 bases from J, with 12 bases between. Germline V lookup: CDR1 KGHSH, CDR2 LQKENI. The CDR3 contains 16 residues. The CDR3 spells CASSPPGGLGTGELFF. CDR3 in DNA: TGTGCCAGCTCACCACCGGGAGGATTGGGCACCGGGGAGCTGTTTTTT.

A few counts support this clone. The V gene is TRBV3-1 (or the pseudogene TRBV3-2), the J gene TRBJ1-2; no firm D call. Germline lookup yields CDR1 LGHDT and CDR2 YNNKEL (reference sequence). This CDR3 region has 15 residues. V lost 4 bases to trimming and J lost 4 bases, with 16 bases between them. DNA of the CDR3: TGTGCCAGCAGCCGTCACACCATAAGTGGCTATGGCTACACCTTC. Protein sequence: CASSRHTISGYGYTF.

This clone has a single count. The chain has TRBV7-3 and TRBJ2-7, with D perhaps matching TRBD2 (6 bases). This CDR3 is built from 13 residues. V was trimmed by 5 bases and J by 5 bases, leaving 13 bases between them. Germline V gives CDR1 SGHTA, CDR2 FQGTGA. Written as DNA, the CDR3 is TGTGCCAGCAGCCCGGGACTGCTTCACGAGCAGTACTTC. This sequence encodes CASSPGLLHEQYF.

V is TRBV6-6 and J is TRBJ1-5; D remains unclear. Per germline, CDR1 MNHNY and CDR2 SVGAGI (reference sequence). Trimming took off 2 bases at V and 2 bases at J, with 10 bases between the two ends. CDR3 length: 15 amino acids. CDR3: CASSYPPEGNQPQHF. CDR3 coding DNA: TGTGCCAGCAGTTACCCCCCAGAAGGCAATCAGCCCCAGCATTTT.

The rearrangement joins TRBV5-1 to TRBJ2-2; the match to TRBD2 covers 12 bases. The V segment lost 1 base and the J segment 7 bases; nucleotides outside the gene matches: 8. CDR3 size: 17 residues. Germline V CDR1 and CDR2: SGHRS, YFSETQ. The DNA of the CDR3 is TGCGCCAGCAGCTTGCGACTAGCGGGAGCTGGGGACGGGGAGCTGTTTTTT. This sequence encodes CASSLRLAGAGDGELFF.

The chain recombines TRBV5-6 with TRBJ1-4; 9 bases match TRBD1. J gave up 7 bases and V 1 base, and 5 bases lay outside the gene matches. The CDR3 extends over 15 amino acids. Per germline, CDR1 SGHDT and CDR2 YYEEEE. In DNA, the CDR3 is TGTGCCAGCAGCTTGAGTGGGACAGGGAGTGAAAAACTGTTTTTT. This gives the protein CASSLSGTGSEKLFF.

The chain uses TRBV6-2 or TRBV6-3 and TRBJ2-7, with 10 bases fitting TRBD2. Per germline, CDR1 MNHEY and CDR2 SVGEGT. CDR3 size: 16 residues. J gave up 1 base and V 0 bases, and 3 bases lay outside the gene matches. CDR3 amino acids: CASSYSRAGGSYEQYF. CDR3 bases: TGTGCCAGCAGTTACTCGAGAGCGGGAGGGTCCTACGAGCAGTACTTC.

The chain joins TRBV10-3 to TRBJ1-1; maybe TRBD1 (5 bases). The CDR3 contains 15 residues. Germline CDR1 is ENHRY and CDR2 is SYGVKD. The V gene lost 4 bases and the J gene lost 0 bases, with 12 bases spanning the gap. The CDR3 spells CAISVKAGLNTEAFF. CDR3 DNA sequence: TGTGCCATCAGTGTTAAGGCAGGGCTGAACACTGAAGCTTTCTTT.

This sequence joins TRBV5-1 and TRBJ2-3; a possible D gene is TRBD1 (6 bases). V lost 0 bases to trimming and J lost 2 bases, with 10 bases between them. The CDR3 spans 15 residues. Germline V CDR1 and CDR2: SGHRS, YFSETQ. CDR3 sequence reads: CASSLALGHTDTQYF. CDR3 nucleotide sequence: TGCGCCAGCAGCTTGGCCCTGGGACACACAGATACGCAGTATTTT.

The rearrangement uses TRBV18 and TRBJ2-7, with D perhaps matching TRBD1 (5 bases). Germline V lookup: CDR1 KGHSH, CDR2 LQKENI. V shed 6 bases and J shed 3 bases, with 15 bases lying between them. The CDR3 contains 14 residues. This CDR3 is CASSVGRGSYEQYF. In DNA form, the CDR3 reads TGTGCCAGCTCCGTGGGAAGGGGAAGCTACGAGCAGTACTTC.

The rearrangement uses TRBV7-2 and TRBJ2-2; 7 nucleotides align to TRBD2. The length of the CDR3 is 16 residues. The J segment lost 6 bases and the V segment lost 3 bases, leaving 10 bases of the junction unmatched. From germline, CDR1 is SGHTA and CDR2 FQGNSA. The CDR3 sequence is CASSFWGGSRAGELFF. The CDR3 nucleotides read TGTGCCAGCAGCTTTTGGGGCGGGAGCAGAGCCGGGGAGCTGTTTTTT.

This clone occurred once. The J gene is TRBJ2-7, the V gene TRBV27; TRBD2 agrees at 7 bases. Germline lookup yields CDR1 MNHEY and CDR2 SMNVEV (reference sequence). The length of the CDR3 is 16 residues. Trimming cost V 0 bases and J 2 bases; bases outside gene matches: 7. The CDR3 spells CASSLSAGEYAYEQYF. DNA for the CDR3: TGTGCCAGCAGTTTATCGGCGGGAGAATATGCCTACGAGCAGTACTTC.

The chain has TRBV19 and TRBJ2-2; 8 positions match TRBD1. CDR1 and CDR2 (germline): LNHDA, SQIVND (reference sequence). CDR3 size: 18 residues. The V and J ends lost 1 base and 2 bases, in that order; junction bases with no gene match: 9. CDR3: CASSIGSAGGFNTGELFF. Here the CDR3 DNA reads TGTGCCAGTAGTATAGGGTCGGCAGGGGGCTTCAACACCGGGGAGCTGTTTTTT. The variable domain in full, completed from reference TRBV19 and TRBJ2-2, reads DGGITQSPKYLFRKEGQNVTLSCEQNLNHDAMYWYRQDPGQGLRLIYYSQIVNDFQKGDIAEGYSVSREKKESFPLTVTSAQKNPTAFYLCASSIGSAGGFNTGELFFGEGSRLTVL.

This rearrangement joins TRBV6-5 to TRBJ2-2, with a tentative D call TRBD1 (6 bases). Trimming left V 2 bases short and J 0 bases short, with 7 bases between. The CDR3 sequence is 15 residues long. The germline CDR1 and CDR2 sequences are MNHEY and SVGAGI. This CDR3 is CASSYEGANTGELFF. Here the CDR3 DNA reads TGTGCCAGCAGTTACGAGGGGGCGAACACCGGGGAGCTGTTTTTT.

The CDR3, as DNA: TGTGCCAGTGATGGTCGGCGGGAGGGCAGGAATGAGCAGTTCTTC. Translated, it gives CASDGRREGRNEQFF. V is TRBV19 and J is TRBJ2-1, with 9 bases lining up with TRBD2. Germline V gene sequence: CDR1 LNHDA, CDR2 SQIVND (reference sequence). The trim removed 8 bases at V and 7 bases at J, leaving 12 bases unmatched. The CDR3 is made up of 15 amino acids.

V is TRBV9 and J is TRBJ1-1; D perhaps matches TRBD1 (5 bases). There are 16 residues in the CDR3. V lost 0 bases and J lost 0, with 12 bases in between. Germline V gene lookup returns CDR1 SGDLS and CDR2 YYNGEE. CDR3 protein: CASSVAPPGMNTEAFF. The CDR3 DNA sequence: TGTGCCAGCAGCGTAGCTCCCCCAGGGATGAACACTGAAGCTTTCTTT.

The V and J genes are TRBV9 and TRBJ2-2, with D possibly being TRBD2 (6 bases). This CDR3 spans 16 amino acids. With 0 bases removed from V and 6 bases from J, the gap between germline ends came to 15 bases. The germline V gene encodes CDR1 SGDLS and CDR2 YYNGEE. The CDR3 DNA sequence: TGTGCCAGCAGCGTAGGGGGCGGGATATCGGCCGGGGAGCTGTTTTTT. Its translation: CASSVGGGISAGELFF.